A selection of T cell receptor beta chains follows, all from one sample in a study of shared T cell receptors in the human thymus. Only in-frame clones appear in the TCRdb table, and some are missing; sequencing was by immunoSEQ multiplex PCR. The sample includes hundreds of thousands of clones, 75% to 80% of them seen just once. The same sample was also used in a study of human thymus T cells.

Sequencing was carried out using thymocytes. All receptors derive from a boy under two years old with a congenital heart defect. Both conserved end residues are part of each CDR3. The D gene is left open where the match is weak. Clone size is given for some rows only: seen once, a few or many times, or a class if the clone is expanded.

CASGHHQRGRSSYEQYF TGTGCTAGTGGTCACCATCAGCGGGGCCGGAGCTCCTACGAGCAGTACTTC TRBJ2-7 - TRBV12-5 TRBD2
CASSLKPTIRHEQYF TGTGCCAGCAGCTTAAAGCCGACTATAAGGCACGAGCAGTACTTC TRBJ2-7 - TRBV7-2 -
CASTTGSEKLFF TGTGCCAGCACAACAGGGTCTGAAAAACTGTTTTTT TRBJ1-4 few TRBV28 -
CASSPRPAGRTGANVLTF TGCGCCAGCAGCCCAAGGCCGGCAGGGAGGACTGGGGCCAACGTCCTGACTTTC TRBJ2-6 few TRBV4-3 -
CASSPRRTVDTYEQYF TGTGCCAGCTCACCACGAAGGACTGTCGATACCTACGAGCAGTACTTC TRBJ2-7 - TRBV18 -
CASSLGDRGPTEAFF TGTGCCAGCAGCTTAGGGGACAGGGGGCCCACGGAAGCTTTCTTT TRBJ1-1 - TRBV7-2 TRBD1
CASSYRGPYSNQPQHF TGTGCCAGCAGTTACAGGGGGCCCTATAGCAATCAGCCCCAGCATTTT TRBJ1-5 - TRBV6-5 TRBD1
CAIKAGALNIQYF TGTGCCATCAAAGCGGGAGCCCTAAACATTCAGTACTTC TRBJ2-4 - TRBV10-3 TRBD2
CASSLKGGPGRAVDTQYF TGCGCCAGCAGCCTAAAAGGTGGTCCGGGGAGGGCCGTAGATACGCAGTATTTT TRBJ2-3 - TRBV5-1 TRBD2
CASSRLADLDTQYF TGTGCCAGCTCACGACTAGCGGATCTGGATACGCAGTATTTT TRBJ2-3 - TRBV18 TRBD2
CASGDRGLTNYGYTF TGTGCCAGCGGTGACAGGGGGCTAACTAACTATGGCTACACCTTC TRBJ1-2 once TRBV28 TRBD1
CASSLSASGTHEQYF TGTGCCAGCAGTTTATCGGCTAGCGGGACGCACGAGCAGTACTTC TRBJ2-7 - TRBV27 TRBD2
CASSSRIARYNEQFF TGTGCCAGCAGTTCCCGGATAGCGCGCTACAATGAGCAGTTCTTC TRBJ2-1 - TRBV6-6 -
CASSQTRPGHTFTDTQYF TGTGCCAGCAGCCAAACGCGACCGGGACACACTTTCACAGATACGCAGTATTTT TRBJ2-3 - TRBV14 -
CASSARGPYEQYF TGTGCCAGCAGCGCCCGCGGGCCGTACGAGCAGTACTTC TRBJ2-7 - TRBV7-8 -
CATSRDRVREPRQPQHF TGTGCCACCAGCAGAGATAGGGTCCGGGAGCCAAGGCAGCCCCAGCATTTT TRBJ1-5 - TRBV15 -
CASHKDREDNQPQHF TGTGCCAGTCATAAAGACAGGGAAGACAATCAGCCCCAGCATTTT TRBJ1-5 few TRBV5-6 TRBD1
CASSGGLAGANTGELFF TGTGCCAGCAGTGGGGGACTAGCGGGTGCGAACACCGGGGAGCTGTTTTTT TRBJ2-2 - TRBV2 TRBD2
CASSWGDSDTIYF TGTGCCAGCAGCTGGGGCGATTCGGACACCATATATTTT TRBJ1-3 once TRBV7-2 -
CASSSLAGKGEQYF TGTGCCAGCAGCTCCTTAGCGGGAAAGGGGGAGCAGTACTTC TRBJ2-7 few TRBV11-3 TRBD2
CASSPGTSAPRGTDTQYF TGTGCCAGTTCTCCCGGGACTAGCGCACCGAGGGGCACAGATACGCAGTATTTT TRBJ2-3 - TRBV28 TRBD2
CASSQDERFSQPQHF TGCGCCAGCAGCCAAGACGAACGGTTCTCACAGCCCCAGCATTTT TRBJ1-5 - TRBV4-1 -
CASSSPSGRYYEQYF TGTGCCAGCAGTTCTCCCAGCGGGAGGTACTACGAGCAGTACTTC TRBJ2-7 - TRBV6-5 TRBD2
CASSLDSGTSGRRDETQYF TGCGCCAGCAGCTTGGATTCCGGGACTAGCGGGAGGAGGGATGAGACCCAGTACTTC TRBJ2-5 - TRBV5-1 TRBD2
CASSIRQGRKKLFF TGTGCCAGCAGCATACGACAGGGGAGAAAAAAACTGTTTTTT TRBJ1-4 - TRBV27 TRBD1
CASSVGTSAYNEQFF TGTGCCAGTAGTGTCGGGACTAGCGCCTACAATGAGCAGTTCTTC TRBJ2-1 - TRBV19 TRBD2
CASSPHLPDTQYF TGTGCCAGCAGCCCACACCTTCCAGATACGCAGTATTTT TRBJ2-3 few TRBV7-6 -
CATAVGESDEKLFF TGTGCCACCGCCGTCGGGGAGTCTGATGAAAAACTGTTTTTT TRBJ1-4 - TRBV28 -
CASSLVREGTGELFF TGCGCCAGCAGCTTGGTCAGGGAGGGCACCGGGGAGCTGTTTTTT TRBJ2-2 - TRBV5-1 TRBD2
CATSPAVSLSSYNEQFF TGTGCCACCAGCCCAGCGGTCAGCTTGAGCTCCTACAATGAGCAGTTCTTC TRBJ2-1 - TRBV15 -
CASSLGVAGEGADTQYF TGTGCCAGCAGTTTAGGGGTAGCGGGAGAGGGGGCAGATACGCAGTATTTT TRBJ2-3 - TRBV27 TRBD2
CASSFVAPDEETQYF TGCGCCAGCAGCTTTGTAGCCCCTGACGAAGAGACCCAGTACTTC TRBJ2-5 - TRBV5-1 -
CASSSRGQGSKAFF TGTGCCAGCAGCTCCCGGGGACAGGGCTCCAAAGCTTTCTTT TRBJ1-1 few TRBV7-2 TRBD1
CASSPRKGWNEQYF TGTGCCAGCAGTCCTCGGAAGGGGTGGAACGAGCAGTACTTC TRBJ2-7 - TRBV28 -
CASSGARLEQYF TGTGCCAGCAGCGGGGCTAGGCTCGAGCAGTACTTC TRBJ2-7 - TRBV5-6 -
CASSQDRHYEQYF TGCGCCAGCAGTCAGGACAGACACTACGAGCAGTACTTC TRBJ2-7 few TRBV5-1 -
CASSWGENYGYTF TGTGCCAGCAGTTGGGGGGAAAACTATGGCTACACCTTC TRBJ1-2 - TRBV28 -
CAISESGGPGLIPSSSYNEQFF TGTGCCATCAGTGAGTCTGGAGGGCCGGGACTTATACCATCCAGCTCCTACAATGAGCAGTTCTTC TRBJ2-1 few TRBV10-3 -
CASSPGNLTRTHTGELFF TGTGCCAGCAGCCCAGGGAACTTGACTAGGACACACACCGGGGAGCTGTTTTTT TRBJ2-2 - TRBV4-2 -
CASSVIGQGTDTQYF TGTGCCAGCAGCGTAATCGGCCAGGGCACAGATACGCAGTATTTT TRBJ2-3 - TRBV9 -
CASSFEGAATEAFF TGTGCCAGCAGCTTCGAGGGGGCGGCCACTGAAGCTTTCTTT TRBJ1-1 - TRBV7-2 TRBD1
CATNRTGSATGNTIYF TGTGCCACTAACCGGACAGGTTCAGCAACTGGAAACACCATATATTTT TRBJ1-3 - TRBV19 TRBD1
CASSFSGTTRRYSNQPQHF TGTGCCAGCAGTTTTTCCGGGACAACCCGAAGATATAGCAATCAGCCCCAGCATTTT TRBJ1-5 once TRBV5-6 -
CASSAGTSGKPTDTQYF TGCGCCAGCAGCGCCGGGACTAGCGGGAAGCCCACAGATACGCAGTATTTT TRBJ2-3 once TRBV5-1 TRBD2
CASSLGGWEKLFF TGCGCCAGCAGCCTGGGGGGCTGGGAAAAACTGTTTTTT TRBJ1-4 - TRBV5-1 -
CASSLLNRLSYEQYF TGTGCCAGCAGCCTACTCAACAGGCTCTCCTACGAGCAGTACTTC TRBJ2-7 few TRBV5-8 -
CASSALGSYEQYF TGTGCCAGCTCTGCACTAGGGTCCTACGAGCAGTACTTC TRBJ2-7 - TRBV18 -
CASSDTGTDTQYF TGTGCCAGCAGTGATACAGGGACAGATACGCAGTATTTT TRBJ2-3 - TRBV6-4 -
CASSLGWTFQETQYF TGCGCCAGCAGCTTGGGGTGGACTTTCCAAGAGACCCAGTACTTC TRBJ2-5 - TRBV5-1 -
CASSPRTENYGYTF TGTGCCAGCAGCCCCCGGACAGAAAACTATGGCTACACCTTC TRBJ1-2 - TRBV14 -
CASSGCRAVTGEQYF TGTGCCAGCAGCGGTTGCAGGGCCGTTACGGGCGAGCAGTACTTC TRBJ2-7 - TRBV9 -
CASSLRGDGPYGYTF TGCGCCAGCAGCCTCCGGGGGGACGGCCCCTATGGCTACACCTTC TRBJ1-2 - TRBV4-1 -
CAWSPRLAGAYEQYF TGTGCCTGGAGTCCCCGACTAGCGGGAGCCTACGAGCAGTACTTC TRBJ2-7 - TRBV30 TRBD2